This entry features one TCR beta chain sequence. The sample comes from a study of blood T cell repertoires in COVID-19. On the study more broadly: The United States, Italy and Spain were the sources of the acute and convalescent COVID-19 samples. PBMCs, B-cell-depleted T cells, or T cells were the source of the cDNA or gDNA that made up the material.

Here immunoSEQ multiplex PCR was the method, and the copy in TCRdb shows in-frame clones only, minus some. Among 150,000 to 200,000 clones, 60% to 85% were seen once, and the ten largest hold around 16%. There are 16 residues in the CDR3. The ends were cut back, 0 bases at V and 0 bases at J, with 10 bases in the middle. Germline-derived CDR1 and CDR2 are LGHDT and YNNKEL (reference sequence). V usage is TRBV3-1 (or the pseudogene TRBV3-2) and J usage is TRBJ2-3, with D possibly being TRBD2 (5 bases). The sample was peripheral blood. This TCR was sampled from a man aged 60 to 75 with active or convalescent COVID-19. As DNA, the CDR3 is TGTGCCAGCAGCCAAGATTGGGGAGAAAGCACAGATACGCAGTATTTT. Translation gives CASSQDWGESTDTQYF.